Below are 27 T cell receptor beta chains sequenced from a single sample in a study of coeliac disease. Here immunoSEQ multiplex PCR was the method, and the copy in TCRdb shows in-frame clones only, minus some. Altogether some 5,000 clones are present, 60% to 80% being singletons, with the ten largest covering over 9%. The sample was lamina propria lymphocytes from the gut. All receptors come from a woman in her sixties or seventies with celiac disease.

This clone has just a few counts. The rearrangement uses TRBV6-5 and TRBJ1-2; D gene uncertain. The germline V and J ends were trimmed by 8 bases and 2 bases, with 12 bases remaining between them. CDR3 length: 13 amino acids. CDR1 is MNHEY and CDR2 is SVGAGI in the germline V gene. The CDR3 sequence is CASGPPWNYGYTF. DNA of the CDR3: TGTGCCAGCGGCCCCCCGTGGAACTATGGCTACACCTTC.

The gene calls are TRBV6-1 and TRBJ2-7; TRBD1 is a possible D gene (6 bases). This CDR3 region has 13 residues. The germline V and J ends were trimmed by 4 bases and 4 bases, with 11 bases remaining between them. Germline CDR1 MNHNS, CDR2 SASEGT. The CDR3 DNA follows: TGTGCCAGCAGTGCCGCGACAGGATACGAGCAGTACTTC. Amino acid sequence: CASSAATGYEQYF.

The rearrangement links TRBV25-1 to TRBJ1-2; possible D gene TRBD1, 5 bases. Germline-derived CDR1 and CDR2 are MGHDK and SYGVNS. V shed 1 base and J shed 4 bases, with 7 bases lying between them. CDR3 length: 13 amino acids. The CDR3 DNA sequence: TGTGCCAGCAGTGAATCGGGGGGCTATGGCTACACCTTC. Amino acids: CASSESGGYGYTF.

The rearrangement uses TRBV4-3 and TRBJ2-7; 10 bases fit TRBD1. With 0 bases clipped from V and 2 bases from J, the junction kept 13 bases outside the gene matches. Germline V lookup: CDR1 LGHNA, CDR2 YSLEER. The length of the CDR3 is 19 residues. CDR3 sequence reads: CASSQERQGAGRAAYEQYF. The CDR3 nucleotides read TGCGCCAGCAGCCAAGAAAGACAGGGGGCGGGGCGGGCCGCCTACGAGCAGTACTTC.

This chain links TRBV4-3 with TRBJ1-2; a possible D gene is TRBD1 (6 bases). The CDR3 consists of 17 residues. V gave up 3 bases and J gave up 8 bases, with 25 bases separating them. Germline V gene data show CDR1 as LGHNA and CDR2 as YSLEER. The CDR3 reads CASSHPSRGLTARGYTF. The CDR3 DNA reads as TGCGCCAGCAGCCACCCGTCTAGGGGGTTAACGGCTCGGGGCTACACCTTC.

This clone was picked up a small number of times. The CDR3 protein is CASSGLSVFQETQYF. The CDR3 coding sequence is TGTGCCAGCAGCGGACTAAGCGTTTTCCAAGAGACCCAGTACTTC. The chain combines TRBV7-7 with TRBJ2-5, with D possibly matching TRBD2 (6 bases). Per germline, CDR1 SSHAT and CDR2 FNYEAQ (reference sequence). V was cut by 5 bases and J by 1 base, with 14 bases left in between. The CDR3 totals 15 residues.

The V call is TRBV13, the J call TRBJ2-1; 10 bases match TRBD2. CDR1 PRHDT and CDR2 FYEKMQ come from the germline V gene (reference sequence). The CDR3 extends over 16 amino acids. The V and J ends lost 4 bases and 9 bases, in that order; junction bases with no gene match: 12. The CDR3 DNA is TGTGCCAGCAGCTCCAGGAGCGGGGGGGCTATGAGTGAGCAGTTCTTC. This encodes CASSSRSGGAMSEQFF.

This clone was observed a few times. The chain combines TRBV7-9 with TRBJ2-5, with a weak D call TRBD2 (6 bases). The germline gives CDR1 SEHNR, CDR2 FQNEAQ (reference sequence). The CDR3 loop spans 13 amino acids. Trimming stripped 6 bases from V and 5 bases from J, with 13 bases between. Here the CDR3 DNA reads TGTGCCAGCAGTACGGGGGACGCGGAGACCCAGTACTTC. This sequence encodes CASSTGDAETQYF.

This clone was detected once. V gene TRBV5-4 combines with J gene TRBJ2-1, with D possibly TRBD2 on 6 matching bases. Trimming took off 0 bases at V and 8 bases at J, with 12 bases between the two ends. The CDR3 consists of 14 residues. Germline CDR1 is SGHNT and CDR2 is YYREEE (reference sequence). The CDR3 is CASSLGGEGYEQFF. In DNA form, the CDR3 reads TGTGCCAGCAGCTTGGGCGGGGAAGGGTATGAGCAGTTCTTC.

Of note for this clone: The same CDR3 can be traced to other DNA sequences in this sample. CDR3 in amino acids: CASSLRGQNTEAFF. The CDR3 nucleotides read TGTGCCAGCAGCCTCAGGGGTCAGAACACTGAAGCTTTCTTT. The chain carries TRBV7-9 and TRBJ1-1; tentative D call: TRBD1 (6 bases). Looked up from germline, CDR1 is SEHNR and CDR2 is FQNEAQ (reference sequence). Between the trimmed V and J ends, which lost 5 bases and 1 base, there was a span of 11 bases. The CDR3 totals 14 residues.

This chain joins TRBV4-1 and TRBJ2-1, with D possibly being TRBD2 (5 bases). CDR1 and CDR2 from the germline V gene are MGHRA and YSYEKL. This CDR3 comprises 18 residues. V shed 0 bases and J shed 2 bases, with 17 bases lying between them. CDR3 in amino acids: CASSQDQSGPSPYNEQFF. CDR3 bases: TGCGCCAGCAGCCAAGATCAATCGGGTCCTAGCCCCTACAATGAGCAGTTCTTC.

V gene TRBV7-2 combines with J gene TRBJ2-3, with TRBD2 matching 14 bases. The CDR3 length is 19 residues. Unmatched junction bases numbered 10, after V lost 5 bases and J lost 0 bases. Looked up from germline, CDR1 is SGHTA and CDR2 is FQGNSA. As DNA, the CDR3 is TGTGCCAGCAGCAAAAAAGGACTAGCGGGGGGTACTAGCACAGATACGCAGTATTTT. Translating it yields CASSKKGLAGGTSTDTQYF.

The CDR3 region is CASSILAGGMKEQFF. The CDR3 DNA follows: TGTGCCAGTAGTATATTAGCGGGGGGGATGAAAGAGCAGTTCTTC. The chain has TRBV19 and TRBJ2-1; 11 bases fit TRBD2. Germline CDR1 LNHDA, CDR2 SQIVND (reference sequence). CDR3 length: 15 residues. Trimming removed 2 bases from V and 10 bases from J; junction bases left unmatched: 7.

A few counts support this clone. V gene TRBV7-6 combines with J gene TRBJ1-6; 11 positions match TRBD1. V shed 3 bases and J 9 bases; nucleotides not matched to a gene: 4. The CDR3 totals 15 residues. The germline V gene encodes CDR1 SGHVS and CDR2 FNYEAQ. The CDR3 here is CASSFTGTGGSPLHF. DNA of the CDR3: TGTGCCAGCAGCTTTACCGGGACAGGGGGTTCACCCCTCCACTTT.

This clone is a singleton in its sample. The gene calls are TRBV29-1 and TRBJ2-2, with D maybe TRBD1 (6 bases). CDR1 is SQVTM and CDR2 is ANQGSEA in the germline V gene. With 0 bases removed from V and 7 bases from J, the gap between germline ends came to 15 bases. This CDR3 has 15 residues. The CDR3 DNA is TGCAGCGTTGAAGACCCCAGGGGAAGAAGCGGGGAGCTGTTTTTT. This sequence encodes CSVEDPRGRSGELFF.

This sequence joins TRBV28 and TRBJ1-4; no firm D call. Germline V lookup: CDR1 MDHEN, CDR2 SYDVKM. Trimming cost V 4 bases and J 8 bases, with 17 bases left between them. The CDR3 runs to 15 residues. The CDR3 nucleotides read TGTGCCAGCAGTTCCCACCACCTTTTGGAGGAAAAACTGTTTTTT. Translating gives CASSSHHLLEEKLFF.

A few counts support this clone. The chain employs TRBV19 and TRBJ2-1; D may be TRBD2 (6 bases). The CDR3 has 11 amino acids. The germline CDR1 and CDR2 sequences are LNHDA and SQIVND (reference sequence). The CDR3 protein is CAGGEYNEQFF. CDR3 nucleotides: TGTGCTGGCGGGGAGTACAATGAGCAGTTCTTC.

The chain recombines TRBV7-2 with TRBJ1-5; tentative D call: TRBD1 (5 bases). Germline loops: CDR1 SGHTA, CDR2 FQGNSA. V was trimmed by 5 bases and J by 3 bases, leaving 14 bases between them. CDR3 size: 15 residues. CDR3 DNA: TGTGCCAGCAGCAAAGAAGGGACTTCCAATCAGCCCCAGCATTTT. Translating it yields CASSKEGTSNQPQHF.

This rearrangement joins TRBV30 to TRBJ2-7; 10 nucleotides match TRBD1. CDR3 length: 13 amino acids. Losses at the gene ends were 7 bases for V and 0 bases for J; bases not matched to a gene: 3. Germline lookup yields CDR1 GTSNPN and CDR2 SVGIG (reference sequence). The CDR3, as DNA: TGTGCCTCTTGGACAGGGGGCTCCTACGAGCAGTACTTC. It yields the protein CASWTGGSYEQYF. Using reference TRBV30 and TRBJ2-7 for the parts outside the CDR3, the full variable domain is SQTIHQWPATLVQPVGSPLSLECTVEGTSNPNLYWYRQAAGRGLQLLFYSVGIGQISSEVPQNLSASRPQDRQFILSSKKLLLSDSGFYLCASWTGGSYEQYFGPGTRLTVT.

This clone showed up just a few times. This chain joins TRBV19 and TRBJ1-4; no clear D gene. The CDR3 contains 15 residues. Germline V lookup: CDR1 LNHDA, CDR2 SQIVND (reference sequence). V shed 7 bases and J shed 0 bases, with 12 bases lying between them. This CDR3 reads CASIARGATNEKLFF. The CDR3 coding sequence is TGTGCCAGTATCGCACGAGGTGCAACTAATGAAAAACTGTTTTTT.

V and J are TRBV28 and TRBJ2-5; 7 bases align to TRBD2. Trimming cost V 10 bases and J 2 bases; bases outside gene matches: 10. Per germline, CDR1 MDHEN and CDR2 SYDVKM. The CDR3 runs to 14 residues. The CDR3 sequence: CAISTSRAQETQYF. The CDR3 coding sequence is TGTGCCATTTCGACTAGCCGTGCTCAAGAGACCCAGTACTTC. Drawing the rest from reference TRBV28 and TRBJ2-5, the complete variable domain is DVKVTQSSRYLVKRTGEKVFLECVQDMDHENMFWYRQDPGLGLRLIYFSYDVKMKEKGDIPEGYSVSREKKERFSLILESASTNQTSMYLCAISTSRAQETQYFGPGTRLLVL.

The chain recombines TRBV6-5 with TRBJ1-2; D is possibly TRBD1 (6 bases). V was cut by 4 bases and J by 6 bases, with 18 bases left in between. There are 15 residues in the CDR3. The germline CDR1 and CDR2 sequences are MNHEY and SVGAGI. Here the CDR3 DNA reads TGTGCCAGCAGTTGGGGGACCACAGGGAGTCATGGCTACACCTTC. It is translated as CASSWGTTGSHGYTF.

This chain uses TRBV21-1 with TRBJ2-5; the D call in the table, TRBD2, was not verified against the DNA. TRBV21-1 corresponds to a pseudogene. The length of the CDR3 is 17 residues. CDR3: CASSKARVGGVEETQYF. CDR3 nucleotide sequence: TGTGCCAGCAGCAAAGCGCGGGTCGGGGGGGTGGAGGAGACCCAGTACTTC.

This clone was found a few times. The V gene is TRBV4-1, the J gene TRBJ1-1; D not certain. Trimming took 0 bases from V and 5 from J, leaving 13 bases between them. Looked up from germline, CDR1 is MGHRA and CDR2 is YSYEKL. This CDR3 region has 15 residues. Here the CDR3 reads CASSQESGGRTEAFF. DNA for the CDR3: TGCGCCAGCAGCCAAGAGTCGGGCGGGAGGACTGAAGCTTTCTTT.

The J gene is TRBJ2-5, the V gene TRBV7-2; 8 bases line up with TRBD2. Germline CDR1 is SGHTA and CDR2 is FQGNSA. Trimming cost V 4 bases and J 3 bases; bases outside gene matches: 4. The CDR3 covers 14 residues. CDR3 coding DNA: TGTGCCAGCAGCTCCCCGGGGGGGGAAGAGACCCAGTACTTC. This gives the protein CASSSPGGEETQYF.

The CDR3, as DNA: TGTGCCATTTCCAGGGTCATCGGCACTGAAGCTTTCTTT. Translation gives CAISRVIGTEAFF. The chain joins TRBV19 to TRBJ1-1; D might be TRBD1 (5 bases). Germline CDR1 LNHDA, CDR2 SQIVND (reference sequence). The CDR3 sequence is 13 residues long. V lost 10 bases, J lost 4 bases, and 16 bases lay in between. Drawing the rest from reference TRBV19 and TRBJ1-1, the complete variable domain is DGGITQSPKYLFRKEGQNVTLSCEQNLNHDAMYWYRQDPGQGLRLIYYSQIVNDFQKGDIAEGYSVSREKKESFPLTVTSAQKNPTAFYLCAISRVIGTEAFFGQGTRLTVV.

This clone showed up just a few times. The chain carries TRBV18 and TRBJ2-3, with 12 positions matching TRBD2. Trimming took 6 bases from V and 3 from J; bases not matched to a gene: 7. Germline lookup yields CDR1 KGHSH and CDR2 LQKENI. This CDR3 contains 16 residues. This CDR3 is CASSLPSGGVTDTQYF. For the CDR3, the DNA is TGTGCCAGCTCCCTCCCTAGCGGGGGGGTTACAGATACGCAGTATTTT.